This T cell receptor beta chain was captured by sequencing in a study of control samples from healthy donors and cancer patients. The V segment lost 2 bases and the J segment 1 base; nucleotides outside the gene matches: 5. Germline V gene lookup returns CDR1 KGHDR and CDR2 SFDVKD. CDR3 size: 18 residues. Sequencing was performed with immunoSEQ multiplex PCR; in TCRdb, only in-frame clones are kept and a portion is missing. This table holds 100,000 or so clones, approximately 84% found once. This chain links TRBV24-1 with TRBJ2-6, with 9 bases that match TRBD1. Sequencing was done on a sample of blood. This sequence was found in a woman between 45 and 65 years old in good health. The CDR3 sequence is CATSDSTGGRSGANVLTF. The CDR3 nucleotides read TGTGCCACCAGTGATTCGACAGGGGGTAGGTCTGGGGCCAACGTCCTGACTTTC.